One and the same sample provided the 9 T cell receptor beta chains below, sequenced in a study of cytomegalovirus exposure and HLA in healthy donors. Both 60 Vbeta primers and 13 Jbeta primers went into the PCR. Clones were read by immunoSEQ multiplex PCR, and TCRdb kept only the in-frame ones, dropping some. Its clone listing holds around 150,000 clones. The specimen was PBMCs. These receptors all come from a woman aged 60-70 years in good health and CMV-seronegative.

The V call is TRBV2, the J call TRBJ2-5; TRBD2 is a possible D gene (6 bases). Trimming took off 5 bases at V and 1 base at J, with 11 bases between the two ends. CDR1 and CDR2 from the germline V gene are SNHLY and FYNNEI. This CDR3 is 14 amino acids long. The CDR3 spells CASSTGTGQETQYF. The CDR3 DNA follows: TGTGCCAGCAGTACCGGGACTGGCCAAGAGACCCAGTACTTC. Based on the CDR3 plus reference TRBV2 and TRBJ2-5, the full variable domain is EPEVTQTPSHQVTQMGQEVILRCVPISNHLYFYWYRQILGQKVEFLVSFYNNEISEKSEIFDDQFSVERPDGSNFTLKIRSTKLEDSAMYFCASSTGTGQETQYFGPGTRLLVL.

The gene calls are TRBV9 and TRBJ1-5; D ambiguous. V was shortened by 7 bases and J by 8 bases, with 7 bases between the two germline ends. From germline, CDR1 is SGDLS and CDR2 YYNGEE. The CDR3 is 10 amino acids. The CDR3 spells CASLIKPQHF. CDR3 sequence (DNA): TGTGCCAGCCTAATCAAGCCCCAGCATTTT.

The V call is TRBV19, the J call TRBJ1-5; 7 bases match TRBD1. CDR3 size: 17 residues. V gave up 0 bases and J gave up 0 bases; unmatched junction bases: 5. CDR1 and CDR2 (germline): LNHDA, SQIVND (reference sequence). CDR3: CASSIDGQAYSNQPQHF. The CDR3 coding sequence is TGTGCCAGTAGTATAGACGGACAGGCCTATAGCAATCAGCCCCAGCATTTT.

CDR3 region: CASSPFPGTPEAFF. The DNA for the CDR3 is TGTGCCAGTAGCCCCTTCCCAGGGACTCCTGAAGCTTTCTTT. The V gene is TRBV19, the J gene TRBJ1-1; TRBD1 might be the D (5 bases). Trimming shortened V by 6 bases and J by 6 bases, and 17 bases separated the two germline ends. This CDR3 is built from 14 residues. Germline CDR1 is LNHDA and CDR2 is SQIVND (reference sequence).

The CDR3: CSVAVQGSSYEQYF. DNA for the CDR3: TGCAGCGTTGCGGTGCAGGGTAGCTCCTACGAGCAGTACTTC. The chain recombines TRBV29-1 with TRBJ2-7; D is perhaps TRBD1 (5 bases). This CDR3 is built from 14 residues. Trimming removed 4 bases at V and 0 bases at J, with 13 bases between. CDR1 and CDR2 from the germline V gene are SQVTM and ANQGSEA.

CDR3 protein: CASSLADSYEQYF. CDR3 coding DNA: TGTGCCAGCTCACTAGCGGACTCCTACGAGCAGTACTTC. The rearrangement uses TRBV2 and TRBJ2-7; 8 bases are shared with TRBD2. Germline V lookup: CDR1 SNHLY, CDR2 FYNNEI. The CDR3 spans 13 residues. The V segment lost 8 bases and the J segment 0 bases; nucleotides outside the gene matches: 3. Together with reference TRBV2 and TRBJ2-7, the CDR3 gives the full variable domain: EPEVTQTPSHQVTQMGQEVILRCVPISNHLYFYWYRQILGQKVEFLVSFYNNEISEKSEIFDDQFSVERPDGSNFTLKIRSTKLEDSAMYFCASSLADSYEQYFGPGTRLTVT.

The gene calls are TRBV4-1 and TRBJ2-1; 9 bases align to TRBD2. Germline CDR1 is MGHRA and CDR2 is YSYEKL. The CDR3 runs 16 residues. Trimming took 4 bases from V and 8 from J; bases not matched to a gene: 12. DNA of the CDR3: TGCGCCAGCAGCCCACTTGAGGCGGGAGGGGCTGATGAGCAGTTCTTC. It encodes CASSPLEAGGADEQFF.

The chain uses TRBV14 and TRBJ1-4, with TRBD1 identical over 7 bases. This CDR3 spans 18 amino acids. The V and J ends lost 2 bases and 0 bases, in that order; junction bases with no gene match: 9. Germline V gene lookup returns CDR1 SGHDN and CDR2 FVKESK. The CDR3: CASSQRPGQLATNEKLFF. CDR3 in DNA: TGTGCCAGCAGCCAACGCCCGGGACAGCTTGCAACTAATGAAAAACTGTTTTTT.

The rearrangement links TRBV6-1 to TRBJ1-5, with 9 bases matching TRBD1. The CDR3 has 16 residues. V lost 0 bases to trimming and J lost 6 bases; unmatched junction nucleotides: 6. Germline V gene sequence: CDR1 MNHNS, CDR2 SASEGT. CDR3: CASSEAHRGQVQPQHF. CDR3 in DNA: TGTGCCAGCAGTGAAGCCCACAGGGGGCAGGTTCAGCCCCAGCATTTT.